One and the same sample provided the 4 T cell receptor beta chains below, sequenced in a study of blood T cells in healthy people across ages. The use of a sample-barcoded 5' primer and a J-beta primer mix characterized a second PCR of 7 to 11 cycles. Each CDR3 protein gets one entry after TCRdb re-called the 5' RACE reads with MiXCR. The table has approximately 850,000 distinct CDR3 sequences, under 45% seen once. The source material was blood. These receptors were taken from a man aged 60 to 69 in good health.

This sequence joins TRBV9 and TRBJ2-1, with D perhaps matching TRBD1 or TRBD2 (5 bases each). V shed 0 bases and J shed 9 bases, with 19 bases lying between them. The CDR3 loop spans 16 amino acids. Germline values: CDR1 SGDLS, CDR2 YYNGEE. The chain's CDR3 is CASSVATGAGSVEQFF. The CDR3 DNA is TGTGCCAGCAGCGTAGCTACTGGGGCAGGGAGTGTTGAGCAGTTCTTC.

This chain uses TRBV7-2 with TRBJ2-4; 15 positions agree with TRBD2. The V gene end was trimmed by 4 bases and the J gene end by 0 bases; junction bases not matched to a gene: 7. The CDR3 totals 19 residues. Germline V gene lookup returns CDR1 SGHTA and CDR2 FQGNSA. The CDR3: CASSSRTSGGDLAKNIQYF. For the CDR3, the DNA is TGTGCCAGCAGCTCTAGGACTAGCGGGGGGGACCTAGCCAAAAACATTCAGTACTTC.

This clonotype was found a few times. This chain uses TRBV7-2 with TRBJ2-5; 7 bases are a match to TRBD1. After removal of 0 bases from V and 2 bases from J, the junction contained 3 bases not matched to a gene. CDR1 is SGHTA and CDR2 is FQGNSA in the germline V gene. The CDR3 is 15 residues long. Here the CDR3 DNA reads TGTGCCAGCAGCTTAGCGAGGGGACAGCAAGAGACCCAGTACTTC. Translating gives CASSLARGQQETQYF. The full variable domain, completed using reference TRBV7-2 and TRBJ2-5, is GAGVSQSPSNKVTEKGKDVELRCDPISGHTALYWYRQSLGQGLEFLIYFQGNSAPDKSGLPSDRFSAERTGGSVSTLTIQRTQQEDSAVYLCASSLARGQQETQYFGPGTRLLVL.

The sample holds many counts of this clonotype. The chain couples TRBV25-1 to TRBJ2-7; D not certain. The CDR3 is 14 amino acids. Trimming stripped 6 bases from V and 1 base from J, with 13 bases between. The germline CDR1 and CDR2 sequences are MGHDK and SYGVNS. DNA for the CDR3: TGTGCCAGCAGCCTAGGGCAGAATTCCTACGAGCAGTACTTC. It yields the protein CASSLGQNSYEQYF.